Below, 4 T cell receptor beta chains from the same sample are listed, as sequenced in a study of T cell responses to AZD1222 COVID-19 vaccine. Measured with immunoSEQ multiplex PCR; TCRdb has only the in-frame clones, and not every one. The data show around 150,000 clones, and the top ten clones hold about 2.2%. Sequencing was done on a sample of peripheral blood. The receptors derive from an adult in good health.

The V and J genes are TRBV25-1 and TRBJ1-6; no firm D call. The V gene's germline CDR1 is MGHDK and CDR2 SYGVNS. Deletions cut 8 bases from V and 6 bases from J, with 14 bases between. The CDR3 extends over 14 amino acids. Written as DNA, the CDR3 is TGTGCCAGCGGGGTGATGGGGATTAATTCACCCCTCCACTTT. The encoded protein is CASGVMGINSPLHF.

This chain uses TRBV12-3 or TRBV12-4 with TRBJ1-4, with 9 bases identical to TRBD1. V lost 8 bases and J lost 6; bases outside the gene matches: 4. This CDR3 spans 13 amino acids. CDR3: CASGTGRHEKLFF. CDR3 bases: TGTGCCAGCGGGACAGGGAGGCATGAAAAACTGTTTTTT.

The chain couples TRBV7-9 to TRBJ1-4, with D possibly being TRBD1 (6 bases). CDR1 and CDR2 (germline): SEHNR, FQNEAQ (reference sequence). CDR3 size: 18 residues. Between the trimmed V and J ends, which lost 3 bases and 8 bases, there was a span of 25 bases. The CDR3 region is CASSFRGGAGERREKLFF. CDR3 in DNA: TGTGCCAGCAGCTTCCGGGGTGGCGCAGGGGAAAGGAGGGAAAAACTGTTTTTT.

V gene TRBV4-3 combines with J gene TRBJ2-1, with a possible D match to TRBD2 (5 bases). The germline V gene has CDR1 LGHNA and CDR2 YSLEER. The ends were cut back, 0 bases at V and 0 bases at J, with 12 bases in the middle. The CDR3 contains 17 residues. The CDR3 protein is CASSQELADYSYNEQFF. In nucleotides, the CDR3 is TGCGCCAGCAGCCAAGAGTTAGCTGACTACTCCTACAATGAGCAGTTCTTC.